This T cell receptor (beta chain) comes out of a study of OX40 agonist ivuxolimab in advanced cancers. The assay was immunoSEQ multiplex PCR, and TCRdb's table has in-frame clones only and misses some. The sample consists of about 8,900 clones, 89% of them appearing once. The germline V and J ends were trimmed by 2 bases and 5 bases, with 6 bases remaining between them. The CDR3 has 11 amino acids. Germline lookup yields CDR1 DFQATT and CDR2 SNEGSKA (reference sequence). The material sequenced was CD4+ or CD8+ T cells sorted from blood, taken in a trial of the OX40 agonist ivuxolimab. The receptor comes from an adult with an advanced solid tumor such as melanoma, head and neck, liver or kidney cancer. The J gene is TRBJ2-5, the V gene TRBV20-1; D unclear. The CDR3 nucleotides read TGCAGTGCTAGACTGCGCGAGACCCAGTACTTC. Protein sequence: CSARLRETQYF.